This T cell receptor (beta chain) was profiled in a study of T cell responses to AZD1222 COVID-19 vaccine. Findings and caveats of the study: CD4 TCRs associated with vaccination spanned spike, dominating at 160-218 and 743-854.

V shed 4 bases and J 5 bases; nucleotides not matched to a gene: 10. The CDR3 contains 15 residues. Germline loops: CDR1 SNHLY, CDR2 FYNNEI. Turning to this clone: The antigen is not known.

Clones were read by immunoSEQ multiplex PCR, and TCRdb kept only the in-frame ones, dropping some. This table holds 75,000 to 100,000 clones, around 90% found once. The material was peripheral blood, obtained on day 0 of MenACWY control vaccination. This TCR was recovered from an adult in good health. This rearrangement joins TRBV2 to TRBJ2-5; TRBD2 matches 7 bases. CDR3 loop: CASSVSTSLGETQYF. The CDR3 bases are TGTGCCAGCAGTGTGTCGACTAGCTTGGGGGAGACCCAGTACTTC.